What follows describes a single TCR beta chain. Its cognate antigen has yet to be identified. Base-call qualities are not available, and no considerably larger clone is one nucleotide away. The cysteine opens and the phenylalanine closes a CDR3 of 13 amino acids. Left in the record is the CDR3 DNA by itself, 39 bases read in frame from the first base. CDR1 and CDR2 are drawn from the germline V gene (reference sequence): WNHNN, SYGVQD. The junction shows trimming of 6 bases on V and 4 bases on J, and the gene matches do not reach 5 bases of it. The cohort was made up of several hundred healthy bone marrow donors. At the time of sampling, all cohort members were nominally healthy, though unrecorded immune exposures were likely present. The donor tested CMV seronegative, placing the donor among the roughly 350 seronegative members of the cohort. A peripheral blood sample was collected from each donor, and TCR beta sequencing was performed on peripheral blood mononuclear cells. The Qiagen DNeasy Blood Extraction Kit was used to extract genomic DNA from the blood cell samples.

The sample is drawn from a study of cytomegalovirus exposure and HLA in healthy donors (dated by TCRdb to between 2016 and 2019). Context from the whole study: An earlier analysis of several hundred of the donors reported about 260 Gb of sequence data and about 120 million unique TCR beta sequences obtained from around 190 million T cells. The study profiled the T cell repertoires of hundreds of subjects by immunosequencing and related them to cytomegalovirus serostatus. The study combined high-throughput TCR immunosequencing, statistical association of individual TCRs with disease status, and machine learning to predict cytomegalovirus infection status. Every discovery cohort repertoire had been produced on one sequencing platform. Four to six DR-DQ haplotypes were handled as single units for association and clustering, since linkage in the cohort was strong. HLA typing included class I and class II loci at four-digit resolution. Along with the approximately 700-subject first cohort, a separate validation cohort of over a hundred different subjects was used. The study aimed to test whether signatures of past pathogen exposure could be identified by cataloging public T cell receptors. Donor age, sex, ethnicity and CMV serostatus were compiled alongside the repertoire data. Genome-wide SNP genotypes for about 55% of the roughly 670 donors were used in a later genetic analysis, which treated that subset as a discovery cohort. Rather than drawing on any new phenotypic data, the later analysis identified candidate immune exposures from TCR beta sequences and the way those sequences occurred across donors. Of the roughly 390 genotyped donors, approximately 82% fell in the genetic ancestry cluster associated with self-reported Caucasian donors. A later analysis re-examined previously published TCR beta repertoires from more than 550 donors and added high-resolution HLA genotyping to investigate patterns of TCR occurrence. Approximately 300 gigabases of sequencing data and 70 million to 100 million unique TCR sequences made up an early release that covered 500 to 650 HLA-typed donors. Typing coverage varied by locus: about 620-640 donors for A, B, C, DRB1 and DQB1; approximately 500 for DQA1; nearly 610 for DPA1; 450 to 480 for DPB1. Across about 370 genotyped donors of the cohort, an average of about 240,000 unique TCR beta nucleotide sequences per donor were sequenced, and around 19% of those sequences were non-productive. In an earlier analysis of more than 550 of the donors, high-throughput TCR beta sequencing was used to judge whether each TCR beta V gene segment behaved as functional or pseudogenic.

The library was made by the immunoSEQ multiplex PCR assay. A mixture of 60 forward primers for TCR Vbeta segments and 13 reverse primers for TCR Jbeta segments was used in the multiplex PCR. The CDR3 region of rearranged TCR beta genes was amplified from genomic DNA by a multiplex PCR assay. Amplified TCR beta libraries were sequenced as 87-base-pair reads on the Illumina HiSeq System. Per the original workflow: In a later analysis, 70 million to 95 million unique TCR beta chains were counted across the roughly 670 repertoires, and approximately 11 million of these chains were shared by at least two donors. A nearest-neighbor algorithm error-corrected the raw reads and collapsed the reads into unique sequences, merging closely related sequences to remove PCR and sequencing errors. To assign V, D and J gene segments, CDR3 sequences were aligned to IMGT reference sequences. Each retained sequence needed at least a six-nucleotide match to both a V gene segment and a J gene segment. Rearrangements were classified as productive when the CDR3 lacked stop codons and remained in frame with V and J, and all other rearrangements were classified as non-productive. CDR3 was defined by IMGT convention, running from the second conserved V-encoded cysteine to the conserved J-encoded phenylalanine. Sequences without an unambiguous match to a single V gene segment were excluded from the earlier analysis of a few hundred of the donors. In an earlier analysis of roughly 500 of the donors, V segments were called functional above 56.7% productive rearrangements and were called segregating when the between-donor standard deviation exceeded 5%. To diagnose cytomegalovirus status from the catalog of TCR beta chain sequences, a statistical classification framework was built. In a later analysis, TCR nucleotide sequences were compared against IMGT/GENE-DB human TR gene sequences so that V and J genes could be assigned. In a later analysis, CDR3 sequences and most-parsimonious VDJ recombination scenarios were assigned using the TCRdist pipeline. In a later analysis, each TCR beta chain was defined by its CDR3 amino acid sequence together with its V-gene family, and reads without a unique V-gene family were excluded. To address suspected cross-contamination and a sequencing artifact, a later analysis removed around 600 highly shared, low-generation-probability nucleotide sequences. In a later analysis, a clonal expansion index was calculated for each public chain from normalized within-repertoire ranks of inferred template counts. In a later analysis, generation probabilities were computed using a VDJ recombination model fitted to out-of-frame rearrangements, and the results were checked against IGoR. Hypergeometric tests were used in a later analysis to score TCR-TCR, TCR-HLA and TCR-CMV co-occurrence, with a repertoire-size bias correction applied to the TCR pairs. To estimate false discovery rates, a later analysis permuted the HLA or CMV assignments 20 times. In a later analysis, co-occurring TCRs were grouped using DBSCAN, with TCRdist sequence similarity added in when clustering inside HLA-allele-positive subsets. Repertoires with fewer than 30,000 or more than 120,000 public chains, plus five repertoires with anomalous nucleotide sharing, were excluded from co-occurrence clustering. TCRdb obtained this table from immuneACCESS and retained in-frame rearrangements with V and J assigned. These tables miss some clones; where compared with another copy, unresolved V genes account for less than half of the shortfall, and the remainder is unexplained. The DNA was the basis for D and trimming; V, J and clone size are from that table. The sample table lists over 110,000 clones, about 80% of them with a count of one. The top ten constitute 4.5% to 5.5% of the sample.

Study-level results and caveats: In both the original and validation cohorts, the classifier was reported to diagnose cytomegalovirus status with high specificity and sensitivity. In a later analysis, several top co-occurrence clusters were reported to appear linked to parvovirus B19, influenza, CMV and Epstein-Barr virus. Presence/absence analyses assumed roughly uniform sequencing depth across donors, an assumption that may not hold. A later genetic analysis reported fewer N-insertions in productive TCRs among donors in an Asian-associated ancestry cluster than the roughly 620-donor mean. The authors suggested that the approach could potentially be extended to other disease states and immunological phenotypes. A later analysis found that TCR association rates varied across HLA loci, with DRB1 alleles showing the most associated TCRs and HLA-C alleles the fewest. HLA typing was unavailable for some donors at each locus, so association tests used only the typed subset. Three of the identified cytomegalovirus-associated TCR beta chains were confirmed in vitro to be specific for cytomegalovirus antigens. V-gene and J-gene trimming of TCR beta chains was associated with a missense DCLRE1C variant in a later genetic analysis, and the association was replicated in an independent cohort. An earlier analysis of 587 of the donors showed that most TCR beta V segments appeared in productive rearrangements either about 87% or about 30% of the time, which broadly matched IMGT annotations. Immune exposure information for the cohort was limited to CMV serostatus. The sequencing pipeline was judged likely to have produced a cluster of highly shared sequence variants as a technical artifact. The earlier analysis of 587 of the donors excluded roughly 17 rarely observed V segments, including chromosome 9 orphons, because counts were too low. Only TCR beta chains were sequenced in this cohort, and the absence of alpha or paired-chain data limited detectable features. Some IMGT-functional V segments, including TRBV6-2 and TRBV6-3, could not be told apart with the 87-base-pair reads, so those segments were excluded. In a later analysis, some 18,000 TCR beta sequences were associated with specific HLA alleles at a false discovery rate of 0.05. Linkage disequilibrium might explain the correlated functional status among segregating V segments, but an unknown experimental factor could not be excluded. A later analysis found that HLA-associated TCR beta chains were more clonally expanded and had lower generation probabilities than equally common non-associated chains. A total of 150 or so TCR beta chains were listed by the study as associated with cytomegalovirus. Assigning TCR associations to individual alleles was difficult when HLA alleles, especially DR and DQ, strongly co-occurred. A further reported finding was that TCR beta sequences accurately predicted the HLA-A and HLA-B alleles for most subjects in the first cohort. A later analysis found that most CMV-associated TCR beta chains appeared HLA-restricted, with HLA associations seemingly driven largely by CMV exposure. Most TCR sequences were observed very rarely across donors, whereas some public TCRs were present in many individuals.

The receptor chain draws on TRBV10-1 and TRBJ1-1; 7 bases in the junction line up with TRBD1. The receptor comes from a middle-aged man in good health and CMV-seronegative. The sequenced material came from PBMCs. The bases are TGCGCCAGCAGCGAAGGGGGCATCACTGAAGCTTTCTTT. Its translation reads: CASSEGGITEAFF.